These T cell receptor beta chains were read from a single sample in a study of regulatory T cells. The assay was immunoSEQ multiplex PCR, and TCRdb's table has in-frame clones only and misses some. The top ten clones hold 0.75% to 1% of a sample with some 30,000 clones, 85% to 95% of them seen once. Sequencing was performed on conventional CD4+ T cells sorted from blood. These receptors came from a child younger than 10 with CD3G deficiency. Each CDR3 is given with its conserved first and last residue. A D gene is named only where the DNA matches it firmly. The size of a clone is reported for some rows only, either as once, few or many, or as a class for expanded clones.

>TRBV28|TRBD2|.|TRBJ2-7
TGTGCCAGCAGCTCCAGCGGGAGGGCCCAATACGAGCAGTACTTC
CASSSSGRAQYEQYF
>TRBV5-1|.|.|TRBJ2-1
TGCGCCAGCAGCACCGGACAAGCGCTGAACAATGAGCAGTTCTTC
CASSTGQALNNEQFF
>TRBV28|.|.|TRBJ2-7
TGTGCCAGCAGCCCCGCCGGGGTAACCTCCTACGAGCAGTACTTC
CASSPAGVTSYEQYF
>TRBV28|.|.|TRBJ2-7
TGTGCCAGCAGGGGACTCCCCTACGAGCAGTACTTC
CASRGLPYEQYF
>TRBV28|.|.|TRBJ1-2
TGTGCCAGCAGTAATTACAGGCACAGCTATGGCTACACCTTC
CASSNYRHSYGYTF
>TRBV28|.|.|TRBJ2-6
TGTGCCAGCAGTCTCGGTGGGACAAAAGCCAACGTCCTGACTTTC
CASSLGGTKANVLTF
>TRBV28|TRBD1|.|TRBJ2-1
TGTTACAAGAGGGGGCTCCCCTACAATGAGCAGTTCTTC
CYKRGLPYNEQFF
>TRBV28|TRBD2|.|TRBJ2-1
TGTGCCAGCAACAACTGGAGCGGGAGGAGGGGCAATGAGCAGTTCTTC
CASNNWSGRRGNEQFF
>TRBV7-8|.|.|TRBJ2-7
TGTGCCAGCAGCTTAGTGCCGAACCCGGCCTACGAGCAGTACTTC
CASSLVPNPAYEQYF
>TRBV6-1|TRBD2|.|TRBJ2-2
TGTGCCAGCAGCGAAAGACAGGGAGCTAGCGGGAGGGCCTCCGGTTTTGGGGAGCTGTTTTTT
CASSERQGASGRASGFGELFF
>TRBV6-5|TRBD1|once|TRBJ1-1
TGTGCCAGCAGTTCGTACAGGGGGACGGAAACTGAAGCTTTCTTT
CASSSYRGTETEAFF
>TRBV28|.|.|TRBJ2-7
TGTGCCAGCAGTTTACCAGGGAGCCACGAGCAGTACTTC
CASSLPGSHEQYF
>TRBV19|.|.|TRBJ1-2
TGTGCCACCCGAAAGACAGCCCGAGACTATGGCTACACCTTC
CATRKTARDYGYTF